This T cell receptor (beta chain) appears in the sequencing data of a study of patients and donors after allogeneic stem cell transplantation. The CDR3 sequence is 12 residues long. Germline V gene sequence: CDR1 LNHDA, CDR2 SQIVND (reference sequence). Between the trimmed V and J ends, which lost 5 bases and 4 bases, there was a span of 9 bases. In TCRdb, the RT-PCR reads were re-called with MiXCR into one record per CDR3 protein. This table has tens of thousands of distinct CDR3 sequences, roughly 5.2% appearing once. This clonotype was seen many times. The receptor comes from a human donor who was either an allogeneic HSCT recipient or a stem cell or donor lymphocyte infusion donor (not recorded which). It is not recorded whose cells these are; they may come from a transplant donor. V and J are TRBV19 and TRBJ2-7, with a tentative D call TRBD2 (6 bases). Sequencing was carried out using blood, either unsorted or a sorted T cell fraction (not recorded which). The CDR3 DNA sequence: TGTGCCAGTAGTGGTGGGAGGTACGAGCAGTACTTC. Protein sequence: CASSGGRYEQYF.